This T cell receptor (beta chain) derives from a study of PD-1 blockade in mismatch repair-deficient tumors. Study observations and caveats: Tumor-resident clones, often absent from pretreatment blood, expanded after pembrolizumab and then contracted.

PCR or immunohistochemistry showed mismatch repair deficiency in every enrolled patient. Trimming removed 1 base at V and 5 bases at J, with 14 bases between. This CDR3 is built from 16 residues. The V gene's germline CDR1 is SGHVS and CDR2 FNYEAQ. On this clone itself: What it recognizes is unknown.

Measured with immunoSEQ multiplex PCR; TCRdb has only the in-frame clones, and not every one. The sample includes roughly 130,000 clones, 88% of them seen just once. This receptor was taken from an adult with mismatch repair-deficient cancer. The sequencing used peripheral blood, collected approximately 71 weeks after starting pembrolizumab. This chain connects TRBV7-6 to TRBJ1-4; D not resolved. The CDR3 here is CASSLEVGLLNEKLFF. The CDR3 nucleotides read TGTGCCAGCAGCTTAGAAGTGGGTTTATTGAATGAAAAACTGTTTTTT.